The entry that follows covers one TCR beta chain sequence. Its specific antigen is unknown. No clone much larger than this one lies a single base away; base qualities are absent. TCRbeta CDR3 regions were profiled by bias-controlled multiplex PCR amplification of genomic DNA with the immunoSEQ Assay. Concerning the study's data processing: The absolute abundance of each unique TCRbeta CDR3 region was quantified after sequences were collapsed and filtered. Differential abundance was tested with two models: a binomial (Fisher-equivalent) model and a beta-binomial model that adds time-dependent variance fitted from healthy donors. Clones with fewer than 5 combined templates were removed, and a clone was called differentially abundant if the clone's Benjamini-Hochberg FDR was below 0.01. The form v = (b*log(k)+a)^2 was used to model beta-binomial variance as a function of total template count across the two samples. TCRdb limited this immuneACCESS table to in-frame rearrangements with V and J called. A share of clones is missing; checked studies link under half to unresolved V genes, and the rest is unexplained. V and J calls and clone size come straight from that table; D and trimming were deduced from the DNA. This sample lists around 94,000 clones; approximately 84% were detected once. The ten largest clones represent roughly 4.4% of the sample.

No immune events such as infections were documented for the healthy donors during the collection period. Blood repertoires from healthy donors were used as a training cohort for calibrating time-dependent variance in a beta-binomial model of differential abundance of T-cell clones. The training cohort was composed of some ten healthy donors, 3 female and 7 male. An age range of about 29 to 65 years, with an average of around 42 years, was recorded for the donors. Whole blood, obtained from a commercial supplier, was collected from each healthy donor at three time points spaced approximately two weeks apart. Genomic DNA was extracted from unsorted whole blood for immunosequencing. The data stem from a study of identifying expanded T cells in peripheral blood (dated by TCRdb to the late 2010s). The study in broad terms: Technical replicates were generated by sequencing separate aliquots of the same genomic DNA pool, and four replicates were compared pairwise. Overall study outcomes, separate from this receptor: The authors expected that over much longer intervals, such as months to years, biological variance in healthy repertoires might increase even further. In all healthy donors, the variance in clone template counts between samples taken two weeks apart rose significantly as total template count increased. The binomial model flagged about 1.2 differentially abundant clones between technical replicates, compared with about 16 over about 2 weeks and 19 over about 4 weeks. Both the number of clones called differentially abundant and the false-positive rate were significantly reduced by the beta-binomial model across all healthy-donor time intervals.

Spanning cysteine to phenylalanine, the CDR3 consists of 13 amino acids. Only the CDR3 part of the read is kept: 39 bases, read in frame from the first base. The germline ends are 6 bases apart after V is trimmed by 0 bases and J by 6 bases. Per the germline V gene, SGDLS is the CDR1 and YYNGEE is the CDR2. This clonotype was obtained from a person aged 18 to 69 in good health. The specimen was blood. The chain uses TRBV9 and TRBJ2-2, with the D gene too uncertain to name. The DNA is as follows: TGTGCCAGCAGCGTAGGTGGGTCCGGGGAGCTGTTTTTT. Its product reads: CASSVGGSGELFF.